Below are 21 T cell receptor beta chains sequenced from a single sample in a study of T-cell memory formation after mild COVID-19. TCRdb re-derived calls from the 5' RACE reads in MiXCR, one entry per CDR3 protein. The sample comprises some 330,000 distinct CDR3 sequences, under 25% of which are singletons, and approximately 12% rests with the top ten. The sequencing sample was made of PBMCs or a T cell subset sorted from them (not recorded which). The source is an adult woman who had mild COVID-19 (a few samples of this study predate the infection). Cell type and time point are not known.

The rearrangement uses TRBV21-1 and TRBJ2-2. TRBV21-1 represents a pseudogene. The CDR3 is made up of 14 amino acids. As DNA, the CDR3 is TGTGCCAGCAGCAAAGACGGGGATCCCGGGGAGCTGTTTTTT. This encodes CASSKDGDPGELFF.

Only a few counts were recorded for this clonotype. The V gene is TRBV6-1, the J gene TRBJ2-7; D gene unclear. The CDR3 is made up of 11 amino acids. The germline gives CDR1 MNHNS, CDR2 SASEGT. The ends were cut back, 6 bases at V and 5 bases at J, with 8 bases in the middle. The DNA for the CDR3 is TGTGCCAGCAGGAGAGCGAACGAGCAGTACTTC. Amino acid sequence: CASRRANEQYF.

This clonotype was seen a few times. CDR3 DNA sequence: TGTGCCTGGGGGACGAACCTAGCGAGGAGCGGGGAGCTGTTTTTT. This gives the protein CAWGTNLARSGELFF. V gene TRBV30 combines with J gene TRBJ2-2, with D possibly matching TRBD2 (6 bases). V gave up 5 bases and J gave up 7 bases, with 20 bases separating them. The CDR3 sequence is 15 residues long. Germline loops: CDR1 GTSNPN, CDR2 SVGIG (reference sequence).

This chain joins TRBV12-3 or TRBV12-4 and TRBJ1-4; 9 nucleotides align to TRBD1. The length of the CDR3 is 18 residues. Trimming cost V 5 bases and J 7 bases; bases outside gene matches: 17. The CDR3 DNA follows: TGTGCCAGCAGTCCGGGGGCCACGACAGGGGGTACTGGTGAAAAACTGTTTTTT. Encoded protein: CASSPGATTGGTGEKLFF.

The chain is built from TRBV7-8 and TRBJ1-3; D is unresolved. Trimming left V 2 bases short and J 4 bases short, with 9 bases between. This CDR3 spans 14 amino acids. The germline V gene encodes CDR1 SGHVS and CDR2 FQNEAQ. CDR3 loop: CASSLWSGGNTIYF. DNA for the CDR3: TGTGCCAGCAGCTTATGGTCGGGCGGAAACACCATATATTTT.

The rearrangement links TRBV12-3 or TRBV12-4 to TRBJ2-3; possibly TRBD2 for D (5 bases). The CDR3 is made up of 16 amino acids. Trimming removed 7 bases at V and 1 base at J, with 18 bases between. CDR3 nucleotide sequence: TGTGCCAGCACCTTTCGCAGGACTGGACGCACAGATACGCAGTATTTT. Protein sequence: CASTFRRTGRTDTQYF.

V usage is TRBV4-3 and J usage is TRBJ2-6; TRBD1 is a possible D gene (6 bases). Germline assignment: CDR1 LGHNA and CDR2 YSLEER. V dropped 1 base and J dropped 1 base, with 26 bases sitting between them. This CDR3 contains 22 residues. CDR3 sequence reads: CASSQVWDTGLSASSGANVLTF. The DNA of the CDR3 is TGCGCCAGCAGCCAAGTATGGGACACCGGCCTCTCTGCCTCGTCTGGGGCCAACGTCCTGACTTTC.

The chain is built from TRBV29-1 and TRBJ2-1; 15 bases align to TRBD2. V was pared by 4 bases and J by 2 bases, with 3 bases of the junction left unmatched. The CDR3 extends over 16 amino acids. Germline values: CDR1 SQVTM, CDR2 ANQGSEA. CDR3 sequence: CSVAGLAGGTYNEQFF. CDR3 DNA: TGCAGCGTTGCGGGACTAGCGGGAGGAACCTACAATGAGCAGTTCTTC.

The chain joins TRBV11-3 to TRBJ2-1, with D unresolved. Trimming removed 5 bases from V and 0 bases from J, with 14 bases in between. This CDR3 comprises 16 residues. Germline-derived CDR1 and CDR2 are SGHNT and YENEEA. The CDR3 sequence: CASSLRSFSSYNEQFF. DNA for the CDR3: TGTGCCAGCAGCCTCCGATCATTCAGCTCCTACAATGAGCAGTTCTTC.

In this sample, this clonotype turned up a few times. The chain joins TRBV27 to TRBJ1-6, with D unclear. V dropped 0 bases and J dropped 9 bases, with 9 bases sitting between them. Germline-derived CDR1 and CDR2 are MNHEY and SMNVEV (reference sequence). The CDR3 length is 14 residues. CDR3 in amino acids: CASSLSSGGSPLHF. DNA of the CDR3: TGTGCCAGCAGTTTATCCTCGGGCGGTTCACCCCTCCACTTT.

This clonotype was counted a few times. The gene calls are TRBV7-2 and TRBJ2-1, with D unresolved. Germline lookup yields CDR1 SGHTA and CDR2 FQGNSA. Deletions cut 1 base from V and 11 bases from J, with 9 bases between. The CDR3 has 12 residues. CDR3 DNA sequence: TGTGCCAGCAGCTTAGAAGTTGGAAAGCAGTTCTTC. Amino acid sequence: CASSLEVGKQFF.

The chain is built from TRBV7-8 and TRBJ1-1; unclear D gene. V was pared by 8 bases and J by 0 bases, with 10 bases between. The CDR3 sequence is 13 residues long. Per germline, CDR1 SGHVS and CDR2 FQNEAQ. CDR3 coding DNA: TGTGCCAGCGTCACAGACATGAACACTGAAGCTTTCTTT. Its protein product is CASVTDMNTEAFF.

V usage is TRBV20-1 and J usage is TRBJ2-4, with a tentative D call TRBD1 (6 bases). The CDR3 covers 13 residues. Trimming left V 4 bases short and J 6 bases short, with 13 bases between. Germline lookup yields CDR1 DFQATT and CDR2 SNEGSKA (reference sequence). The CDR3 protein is CSAKDRSGNIQYF. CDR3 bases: TGCAGTGCTAAAGACAGGTCCGGAAACATTCAGTACTTC.

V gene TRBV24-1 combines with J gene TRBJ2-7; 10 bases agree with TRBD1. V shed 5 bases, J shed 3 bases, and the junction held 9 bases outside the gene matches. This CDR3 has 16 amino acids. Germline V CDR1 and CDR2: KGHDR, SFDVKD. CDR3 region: CATSVLRDRGLYEQYF. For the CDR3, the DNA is TGTGCCACCAGTGTCCTCCGGGACAGGGGACTCTACGAGCAGTACTTC.

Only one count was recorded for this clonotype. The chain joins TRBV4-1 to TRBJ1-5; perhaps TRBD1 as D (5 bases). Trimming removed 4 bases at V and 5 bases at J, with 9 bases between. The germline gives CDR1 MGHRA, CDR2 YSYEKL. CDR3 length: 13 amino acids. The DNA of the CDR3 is TGCGCCAGCAGCCGGGACGGCTATCAGCCCCAGCATTTT. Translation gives CASSRDGYQPQHF.

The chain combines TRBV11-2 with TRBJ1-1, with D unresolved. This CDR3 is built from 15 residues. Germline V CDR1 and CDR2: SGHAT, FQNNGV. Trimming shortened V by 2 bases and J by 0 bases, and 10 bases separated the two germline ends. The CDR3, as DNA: TGTGCCAGCAGCTTAAGTCAACAGATGAACACTGAAGCTTTCTTT. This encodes CASSLSQQMNTEAFF.

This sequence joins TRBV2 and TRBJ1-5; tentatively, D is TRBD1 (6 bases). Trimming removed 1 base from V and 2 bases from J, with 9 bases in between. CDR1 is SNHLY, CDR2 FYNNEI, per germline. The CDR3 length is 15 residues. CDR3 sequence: CASSEVGTRNQPQHF. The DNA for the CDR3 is TGTGCCAGCAGTGAAGTCGGGACACGCAATCAGCCCCAGCATTTT.

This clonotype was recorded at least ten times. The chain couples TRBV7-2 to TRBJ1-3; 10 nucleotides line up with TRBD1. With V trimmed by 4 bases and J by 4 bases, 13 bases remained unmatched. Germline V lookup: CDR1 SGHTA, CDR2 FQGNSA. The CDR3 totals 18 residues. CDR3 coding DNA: TGTGCCAGCAGCTCCCCCATGTCGACAGGGGGCGTCGGAAACACCATATATTTT. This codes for CASSSPMSTGGVGNTIYF.

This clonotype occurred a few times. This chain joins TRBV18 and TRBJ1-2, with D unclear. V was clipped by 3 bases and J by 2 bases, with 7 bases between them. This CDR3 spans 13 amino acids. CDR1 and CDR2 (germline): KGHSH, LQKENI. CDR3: CASSPTLNYGYTF. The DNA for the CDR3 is TGTGCCAGCTCACCGACCTTGAACTATGGCTACACCTTC.

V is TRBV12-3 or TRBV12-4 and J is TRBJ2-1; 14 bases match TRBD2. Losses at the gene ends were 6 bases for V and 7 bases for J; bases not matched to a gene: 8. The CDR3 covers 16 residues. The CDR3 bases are TGTGCCAGCAGCCGATCCGGGACTAGCGGGGGTAATGAGCAGTTCTTC. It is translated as CASSRSGTSGGNEQFF.

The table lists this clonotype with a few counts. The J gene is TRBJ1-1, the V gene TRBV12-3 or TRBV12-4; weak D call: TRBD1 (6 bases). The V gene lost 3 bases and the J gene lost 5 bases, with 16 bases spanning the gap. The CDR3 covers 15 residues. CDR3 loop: CASSFTGGMGTEAFF. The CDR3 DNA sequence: TGTGCCAGCAGTTTCACGGGGGGCATGGGTACTGAAGCTTTCTTT.